This TCR beta chain originates from a study of cytomegalovirus exposure and HLA in healthy donors. Findings and caveats of the study: Roughly uniform sequencing depth across donors was assumed, possibly incorrectly. Later on, a genetic analysis was performed. It linked a missense variant in DCLRE1C with V- and J-gene trimming of TCR beta.

To note about this clone: Its antigen is unknown.

PCR was performed using 60 Vbeta and 13 Jbeta primers. Per the original methods: As a later analysis found, there were approximately 80 million unique TCR beta chains, of which roughly 11 million were shared. Measured with immunoSEQ multiplex PCR; TCRdb has only the in-frame clones, and not every one. V and J calls and clone size are those listed in that table; D and trimming were worked out from the DNA. Here the sample spans around 99,000 clones, around 77% being singletons. This clonotype originated in a middle-aged man in good health and CMV-seronegative. Sequenced sample: PBMCs.

CDR3 coding DNA: TGTGCCATCAGACTCGGACAGGGGGCGGGGGAGCTGTTTTTT. The encoded protein is CAIRLGQGAGELFF. The rearrangement uses TRBV10-3 and TRBJ2-2, with 11 bases matching TRBD1. This CDR3 has 14 residues. V trimming: 6 bases; J trimming: 8 bases; junction bases outside the gene matches: 5. Germline-derived CDR1 and CDR2 are ENHRY and SYGVKD.